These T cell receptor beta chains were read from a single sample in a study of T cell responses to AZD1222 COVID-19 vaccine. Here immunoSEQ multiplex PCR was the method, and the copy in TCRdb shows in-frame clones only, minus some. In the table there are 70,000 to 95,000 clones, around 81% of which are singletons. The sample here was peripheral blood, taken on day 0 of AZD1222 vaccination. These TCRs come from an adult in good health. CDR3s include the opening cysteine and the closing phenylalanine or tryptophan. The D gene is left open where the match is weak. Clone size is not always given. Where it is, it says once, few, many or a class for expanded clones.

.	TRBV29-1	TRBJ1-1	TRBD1	TGCAGCGTTGAAGATGACAGGGGAGCCTACTTT	CSVEDDRGAYF
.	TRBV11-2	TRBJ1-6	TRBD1	TGTGCCAGCAGCTTAGGGGGGGGACAGGCAGCCTCACCCCTCCACTTT	CASSLGGGQAASPLHF
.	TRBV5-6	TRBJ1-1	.	TGTGCCAGCAGCTTGGGGACAGTTTTCACTGAAGCTTTCTTT	CASSLGTVFTEAFF
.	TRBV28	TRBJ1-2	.	TGTGCCAGCAGTTTATACCTATCCGGTGGCTACACCTTC	CASSLYLSGGYTF
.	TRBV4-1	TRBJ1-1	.	TGCGCCAGCAGCCAAGAGTGGGGGAAAGCTTTCTTT	CASSQEWGKAFF
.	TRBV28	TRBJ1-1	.	TGTGCCAGCAGCACCGGGTGGGGGGTTCGAGCTGAAGCTTTCTTT	CASSTGWGVRAEAFF
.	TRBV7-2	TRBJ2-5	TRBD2	TGTGCCAGCAGCCGGGGACTAGCGGGAGGACGAGAGACCCAGTACTTC	CASSRGLAGGRETQYF
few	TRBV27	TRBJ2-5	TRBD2	TGTGCCAGCAGTTTATCCTACAGCCGGGGGGGCCTCCAAGAGACCCAGTACTTC	CASSLSYSRGGLQETQYF
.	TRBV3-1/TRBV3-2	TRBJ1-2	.	TGTGCCAGCAGCCGAGGGACATCTAACTATGGCTACACCTTC	CASSRGTSNYGYTF
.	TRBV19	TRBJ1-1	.	TGTGCCAGCAGGCGGGGGCAGGGACTGAACACTGAAGCTTTCTTT	CASRRGQGLNTEAFF
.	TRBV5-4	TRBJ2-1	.	TGTGCCAGCAGCACCGCCTCCCGCTCGACACGGAATGAGCAGTTCTTC	CASSTASRSTRNEQFF
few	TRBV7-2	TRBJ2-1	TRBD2	TGTGCCAGCAGCTTAGTAAGGACTAGCGGACACAATGAGCAGTTCTTC	CASSLVRTSGHNEQFF
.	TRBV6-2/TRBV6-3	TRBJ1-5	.	TGTGCCAGCAGTTACGAGGATACGAGCAATCAGCCCCAGCATTTT	CASSYEDTSNQPQHF
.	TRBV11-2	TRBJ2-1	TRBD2	TGTGCCAGCAGCCTCGGGACTAGCGGGAGACTCAATGAGCAGTTCTTC	CASSLGTSGRLNEQFF
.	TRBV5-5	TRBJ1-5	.	TGTGCCAGCAGCTTGAGGGAGAGGGAAAATCAGCCCCAGCATTTT	CASSLRERENQPQHF
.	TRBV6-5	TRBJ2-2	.	TGTGCCAGCAGTTACGGTTTAGCTACCGGGGAGCTGTTTTTT	CASSYGLATGELFF
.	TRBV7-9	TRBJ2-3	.	TGTGCCAGCAGCGGCAGGGGATCTAGCACAGATACGCAGTATTTT	CASSGRGSSTDTQYF
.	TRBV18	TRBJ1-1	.	TGTGCCAGCTCACCACCGGGGGCTGGCACTGAAGCTTTCTTT	CASSPPGAGTEAFF
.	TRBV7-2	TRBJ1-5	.	TGTGCCAGCAGCGCGAGGCAGGGACAGCCCCAGCATTTT	CASSARQGQPQHF
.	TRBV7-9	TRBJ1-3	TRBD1	TGTGCCAGCAGCTCCAGCGACAGGGGCGGAAACACCATATATTTT	CASSSSDRGGNTIYF
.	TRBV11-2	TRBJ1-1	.	TGTGCCAGCAGCCCCGGGGCGACTGAAGCTTTCTTT	CASSPGATEAFF
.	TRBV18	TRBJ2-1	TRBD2	TGTGCCAGCTCACCACCGGGACTAGAAGGACCCTACAATGAGCAGTTCTTC	CASSPPGLEGPYNEQFF
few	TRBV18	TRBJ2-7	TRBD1	TGTGCCAGCTCACTCGCGGGACAGGGCTACGAGCAGTACTTC	CASSLAGQGYEQYF
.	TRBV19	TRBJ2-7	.	TGTGCCAGTAGTATATCGGGGACTTTCTCCTACGAGCAGTACTTC	CASSISGTFSYEQYF
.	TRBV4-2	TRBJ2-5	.	TGTGCCAGCAGCCAAGATCAATATAGGGGCAAAGAGACCCAGTACTTC	CASSQDQYRGKETQYF
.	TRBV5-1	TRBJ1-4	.	TGCGCCAGCAGTCCGGGAGCAACTAATGAAAAACTGTTTTTT	CASSPGATNEKLFF
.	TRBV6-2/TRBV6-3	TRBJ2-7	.	TGTGCCAGCAGTTTCCAGAATTTCTACGAGCAGTACTTC	CASSFQNFYEQYF
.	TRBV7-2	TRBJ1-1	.	TGTGCCAGCAGCTTCCGGCACGCTCCGAACACTGAAGCTTTCTTT	CASSFRHAPNTEAFF
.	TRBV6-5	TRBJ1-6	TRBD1	TGTGCCAGCAGGAAGGACAGGGATAATTCACCCCTCCACTTT	CASRKDRDNSPLHF
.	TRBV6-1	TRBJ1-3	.	TGTGCCAGCAGTGCAAGCGGAGGCCCCTCTGGAAACACCATATATTTT	CASSASGGPSGNTIYF
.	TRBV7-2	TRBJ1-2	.	TGTGCCAGCAGCCCCGCCTATGGCTACACCTTC	CASSPAYGYTF
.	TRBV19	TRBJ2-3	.	TGTGCCAGTAGCCTACAGGGTAGAGATCCAGATACGCAGTATTTT	CASSLQGRDPDTQYF
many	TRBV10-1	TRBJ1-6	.	TGCGCCAGCAGGGGTGCGACACCCCTCCACTTT	CASRGATPLHF
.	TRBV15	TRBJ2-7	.	TGTGCCACCAGCAGAGATGCAGATGGGGAGCAGTACTTC	CATSRDADGEQYF
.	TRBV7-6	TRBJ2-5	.	TGTGCCAGCAGCTTAGACTACCAACCCCCGTACTTC	CASSLDYQPPYF
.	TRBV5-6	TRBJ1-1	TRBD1	TGTGCCAGCAGCGGCGGGACAGGGCACACTGAAGCTTTCTTT	CASSGGTGHTEAFF
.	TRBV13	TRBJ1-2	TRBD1	TGTGCCAGCAGCCCCCGGGACAGGGGCCGCACTAACTATGGCTACACCTTC	CASSPRDRGRTNYGYTF
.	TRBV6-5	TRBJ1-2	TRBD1	TGTGCCAGCAGGGACAGGGGGAGACGCTATGGCTACACCTTC	CASRDRGRRYGYTF
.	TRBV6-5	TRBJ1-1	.	TGTGCCAGCAGTTACGTTACGGGAGGGATGAACACTGAAGCTTTCTTT	CASSYVTGGMNTEAFF
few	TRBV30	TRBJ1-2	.	TGTGCCTGGAGTGTTAAACTGGGGGGCTACACCTTC	CAWSVKLGGYTF
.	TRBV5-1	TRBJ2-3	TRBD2	TGCGCCAGCAGCCGGGCGGGGGGACTAGCGGGACGCACAGATACGCAGTATTTT	CASSRAGGLAGRTDTQYF
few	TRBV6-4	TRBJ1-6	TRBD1	TGTGCCAGCAGCCAGACAGGGAGCAATTCACCCCTCCACTTT	CASSQTGSNSPLHF
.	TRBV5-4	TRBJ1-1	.	TGTGCCAGCAGCTTGAGGAGAATGAACACTGAAGCTTTCTTT	CASSLRRMNTEAFF
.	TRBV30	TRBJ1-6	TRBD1	TGTGCCTGGAGTGTCAGGGACAGGGGGAATCCACCCCTCCACTTT	CAWSVRDRGNPPLHF
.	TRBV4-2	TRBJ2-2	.	TGTGCCAGCAGCCAAGAGTATTTGTTTGGTCGCCGCGGACAAACGAACACCGGGGAGCTGTTTTTT	CASSQEYLFGRRGQTNTGELFF
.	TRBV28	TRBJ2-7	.	TGTGCCAGCAGTAAGGGGGTCTACGAGCAGTACTTC	CASSKGVYEQYF
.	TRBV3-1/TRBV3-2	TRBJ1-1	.	TGTGCCAGCAGCCATCGTGGGGGAGGGGGAGGCACTGAAGCTTTCTTT	CASSHRGGGGGTEAFF
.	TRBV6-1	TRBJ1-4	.	TGTGCCAGCAGTGAAGGGACAGCAAATGAAAAACTGTTTTTT	CASSEGTANEKLFF
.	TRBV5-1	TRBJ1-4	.	TGCGCCAGCAGCTTGCAGGGGAGAGAAAAACTGTTTTTT	CASSLQGREKLFF
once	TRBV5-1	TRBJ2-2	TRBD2	TGCGCCAGCAGCCACGGACTAGCGGGAGGGCTAGCGAACACCGGGGAGCTGTTTTTT	CASSHGLAGGLANTGELFF
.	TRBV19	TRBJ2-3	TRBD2	TGTGCCAGCTTGGGACTAGCGGACAGTCCAAGAAAAACAGATACGCAGTATTTT	CASLGLADSPRKTDTQYF
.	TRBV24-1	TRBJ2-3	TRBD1	TGTGCCACCAGTGAACCCCGACAGGGCCCCACAGATACGCAGTATTTT	CATSEPRQGPTDTQYF
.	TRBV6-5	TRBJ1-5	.	TGTGCCAGCAGTTACAGGGAAACCCAGCCCCAGCATTTT	CASSYRETQPQHF
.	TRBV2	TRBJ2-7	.	TGTGCCAGCAGACTAAGGGGGGCAGGAGTTACCTTTAGCTCCTACGAGCAGTACTTC	CASRLRGAGVTFSSYEQYF
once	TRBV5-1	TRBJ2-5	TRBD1	TGCGCCAGCAGCCGGGACAGGAGAGAGACCCAGTACTTC	CASSRDRRETQYF
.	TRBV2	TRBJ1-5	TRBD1	TGTGCCAGCAGTCCACAGGGGTTTAGCAATCAGCCCCAGCATTTT	CASSPQGFSNQPQHF